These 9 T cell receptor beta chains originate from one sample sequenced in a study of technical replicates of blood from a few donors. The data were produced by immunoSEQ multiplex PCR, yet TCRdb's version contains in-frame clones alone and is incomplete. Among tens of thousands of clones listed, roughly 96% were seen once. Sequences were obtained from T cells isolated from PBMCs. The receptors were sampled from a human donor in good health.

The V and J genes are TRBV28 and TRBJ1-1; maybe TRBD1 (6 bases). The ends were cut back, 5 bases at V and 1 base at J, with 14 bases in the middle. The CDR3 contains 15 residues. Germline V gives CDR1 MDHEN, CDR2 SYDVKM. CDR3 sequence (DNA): TGTGCCAGCAGTCCCCCCAGCAGGGGGAACACTGAAGCTTTCTTT. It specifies CASSPPSRGNTEAFF.

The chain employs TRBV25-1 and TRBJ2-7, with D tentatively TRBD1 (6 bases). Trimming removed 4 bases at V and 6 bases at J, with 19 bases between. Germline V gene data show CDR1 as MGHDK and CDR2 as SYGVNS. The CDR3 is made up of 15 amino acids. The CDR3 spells CASSGRGRGFGEQYF. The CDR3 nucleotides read TGTGCCAGCAGTGGAAGGGGGAGAGGCTTTGGCGAGCAGTACTTC.

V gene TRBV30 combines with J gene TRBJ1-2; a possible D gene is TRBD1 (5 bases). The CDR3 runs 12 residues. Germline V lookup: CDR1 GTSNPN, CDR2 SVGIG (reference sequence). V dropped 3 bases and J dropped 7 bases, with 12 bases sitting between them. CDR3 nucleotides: TGTGCCTGGAGCGGGGGATTCAGTGGCTACACCTTC. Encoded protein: CAWSGGFSGYTF.

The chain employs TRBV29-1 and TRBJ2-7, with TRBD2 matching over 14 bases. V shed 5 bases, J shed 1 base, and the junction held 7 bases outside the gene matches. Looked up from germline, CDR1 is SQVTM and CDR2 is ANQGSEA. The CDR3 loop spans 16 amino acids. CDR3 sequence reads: CSVTRTSGRPSYEQYF. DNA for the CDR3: TGCAGCGTTACCCGGACTAGCGGGAGGCCGTCCTACGAGCAGTACTTC.

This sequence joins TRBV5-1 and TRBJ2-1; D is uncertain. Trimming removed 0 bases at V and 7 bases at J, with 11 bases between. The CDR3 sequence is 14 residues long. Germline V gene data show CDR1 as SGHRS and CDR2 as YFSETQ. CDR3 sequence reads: CASSLGSFVNEQFF. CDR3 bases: TGCGCCAGCAGCTTGGGTAGCTTCGTAAATGAGCAGTTCTTC. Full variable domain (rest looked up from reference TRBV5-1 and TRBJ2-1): KAGVTQTPRYLIKTRGQQVTLSCSPISGHRSVSWYQQTPGQGLQFLFEYFSETQRNKGNFPGRFSGRQFSNSRSEMNVSTLELGDSALYLCASSLGSFVNEQFFGPGTRLTVL.

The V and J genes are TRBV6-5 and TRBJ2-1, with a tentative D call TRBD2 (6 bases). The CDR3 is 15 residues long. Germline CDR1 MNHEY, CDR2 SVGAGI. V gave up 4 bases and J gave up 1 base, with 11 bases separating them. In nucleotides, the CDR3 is TGTGCCAGCAGTTTGAGGGGAGGATCCTACAATGAGCAGTTCTTC. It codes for CASSLRGGSYNEQFF.

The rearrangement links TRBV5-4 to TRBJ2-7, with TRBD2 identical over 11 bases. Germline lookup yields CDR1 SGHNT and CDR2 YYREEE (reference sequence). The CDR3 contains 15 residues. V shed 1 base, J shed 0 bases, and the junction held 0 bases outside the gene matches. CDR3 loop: CASSLTSGSSYEQYF. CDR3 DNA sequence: TGTGCCAGCAGCTTGACTAGCGGGAGCTCCTACGAGCAGTACTTC.

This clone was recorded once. CDR3 nucleotide sequence: TGTGCCAGCAGCTTAGCCCCGGACAGGGGTGAATACAATGAGCAGTTCTTC. Its protein is CASSLAPDRGEYNEQFF. This chain joins TRBV11-3 and TRBJ2-1; the match to TRBD1 covers 9 bases. The CDR3 spans 17 residues. Losses at the gene ends were 1 base for V and 4 bases for J; bases not matched to a gene: 8. Germline V gene lookup returns CDR1 SGHNT and CDR2 YENEEA.

Here the CDR3 DNA reads TGTGCCAGCAGCTTCGGTTTTTCGTCTAGCGACGGGGAGCTGTTTTTT. Amino acids: CASSFGFSSSDGELFF. The rearrangement joins TRBV11-3 to TRBJ2-2; D is perhaps TRBD2 (6 bases). V gave up 3 bases and J gave up 7 bases, with 18 bases separating them. This CDR3 has 16 amino acids. The germline gives CDR1 SGHNT, CDR2 YENEEA.